Listed below are T cell receptor beta chains from one sample, sequenced in a study of Ad26.COV2.S vaccination and SARS-CoV-2 variants. Using immunoSEQ multiplex PCR, the repertoire was profiled, and TCRdb retains in-frame clones only, with some absent. The repertoire consists of about 680,000 clones, with 89% occurring once and the leading ten covering about 1.5%. The starting material was peripheral blood, obtained in a trial of Ad26.COV2.S vaccine versus placebo. These receptors all come from a person between 18 and 60 years old who received the Ad26.COV2.S COVID-19 vaccine or a placebo. Each CDR3 is given with its conserved first and last residue. Fields, in order: CDR3 protein, D gene, clone size, V gene. D genes are given only for firm matches. Not all rows give a size; the values are once, few, many and, for expanded clones, a class.

CDR3 protein: CASSYRPGQGSEQYF; D gene: TRBD1; clone size: once; V gene: TRBV6-5
CDR3 protein: CASSEVGGIGQPQHF; D gene: NA; clone size: NA; V gene: TRBV2
CDR3 protein: CASSRGPGTAGNTIYF; D gene: TRBD1; clone size: NA; V gene: TRBV27
CDR3 protein: CASTVTQGTSSPLHF; D gene: NA; clone size: NA; V gene: TRBV3-1/TRBV3-2
CDR3 protein: CASSSAGGSYEQYF; D gene: TRBD2; clone size: NA; V gene: TRBV19
CDR3 protein: CASSQAERGLYNEQFF; D gene: TRBD2; clone size: NA; V gene: TRBV4-1
CDR3 protein: CASGPEVTGELFF; D gene: NA; clone size: once; V gene: TRBV9
CDR3 protein: CASSYGTWDNEQFF; D gene: NA; clone size: NA; V gene: TRBV6-5
CDR3 protein: CASSLAGTSVNEQFF; D gene: TRBD2; clone size: NA; V gene: TRBV5-1
CDR3 protein: CASSPRDREGGYTF; D gene: TRBD1; clone size: NA; V gene: TRBV18